This entry features one TCR beta chain sequence. Its antigen remains unidentified. No much larger clonotype is one base removed from it; base qualities were not supplied. V has 7 bases trimmed and J has 7 bases trimmed; junction bases matching no gene number 6. From the germline V gene, CDR1 is SNHLY and CDR2 is FYNNEI. Taken from cysteine to phenylalanine, the CDR3 has 13 residues. The only DNA kept is the CDR3, 39 bases in frame from the first base. The data stem from a study of blood T cell repertoires in COVID-19 (dated by TCRdb to 2020 to 2022). A note on the overall study: Collaborator samples came from the United States, Italy and Spain and covered acute and convalescent phases of COVID-19. The material from the prospective study consisted of cDNA or gDNA derived from T cells, B-cell-depleted T cells, or PBMCs. The dataset comprised deeply sampled blood TCRbeta repertoires from subjects exposed to, actively infected with, or recovered from COVID-19. The repertoires were released in a freely available public database intended as a resource for research on the immune response to SARS-CoV-2. The samples were drawn from two sources: the first 160 participants of the ongoing ImmuneRACE study, and some 1,300 subjects contributed by 6 global collaborators. A de-identified subject ID, COVID-19 status, age in years and sex were almost always included in the sample metadata. Where HLA class I and class II types were available, the types were taken from metadata supplied by the sample provider, not from assay-based typing. What the work shows at the level of the full study, not this receptor alone: The amount of clinical and demographic metadata varied by source and participant and was provided uncurated.

TCRbeta CDR3 regions were amplified from genomic DNA by means of the immunoSEQ Assay, a bias-controlled multiplex PCR. On the study's bioinformatics: Nucleated cell counts per sample were estimated from amplification of reference gene primers within the assay. To quantify the absolute abundance of each unique TCRbeta CDR3 rearrangement, sequence reads were collapsed and filtered. Productive Simpson clonality was computed per sample as the square root of Simpson's diversity index over productive rearrangements. TCRdb mirrors the immuneACCESS table, restricted to in-frame sequences. Some clones are absent from its copies; in checked studies, under half trace to an unresolved V gene, and the reason for the others is unknown. V, J and clone size are taken as reported in that table, and D and trimming were inferred from the DNA itself. The table for this sample lists 230,000 or so clones; roughly nine tenths of them were counted only once. Clones ranked in the top ten supply roughly 2.7% of the sample.

Participants in the prospective study were aged roughly 18 to 89 years, lived in 20 to 30 United States geographic areas, and enrolled through a virtual design. In the prospective study, cohorts were assigned on the basis of participant-reported clinical history obtained from a screening survey and a study questionnaire. Recovered participants in ImmuneRACE Cohort 3 were defined by two consecutive negative NP/OP PCR tests, clearance by a healthcare professional, or resolution of symptoms. Mobile phlebotomists in the prospective study collected whole blood, serum and a nasopharyngeal or oropharyngeal swab from every participant. Prospective study participants could optionally give additional blood draws and questionnaires over an approximately 2-month period. Blood samples from the prospective study were shipped frozen or at room temperature prior to DNA extraction.

The source material was PBMCs or T cells enriched from blood (not recorded which). The source of this sequence is a woman aged 25 to 45 who had recovered from COVID-19. This chain joins TRBV2 to TRBJ2-4, with TRBD2 identical over 8 junction bases. The sequence in DNA is TGTGCCAGCACTTCGGGGGGGCCGAACATTCAGTACTTC. The translation is CASTSGGPNIQYF.